The 25 T cell receptor beta chains presented below share a single source sample, sequenced in a study of cytomegalovirus exposure and HLA in healthy donors. The primer mix had 60 Vbeta and 13 Jbeta primers. TCRdb keeps only in-frame clones here, not all; method: immunoSEQ multiplex PCR. Reported are 110,000 to 150,000 clones; the ten largest clones contain 2% to 3%. The sample comprised PBMCs. These receptor sequences come from a man aged 40-55 years in good health and CMV-seronegative.

The rearrangement uses TRBV5-6 and TRBJ1-2, with a tentative D call TRBD1 (6 bases). From germline, CDR1 is SGHDT and CDR2 YYEEEE. Trimming shortened V by 3 bases and J by 2 bases, and 8 bases separated the two germline ends. CDR3 length: 13 amino acids. Here the CDR3 DNA reads TGTGCCAGCAGCTCAACAGGGAACTATGGCTACACCTTC. Translation: CASSSTGNYGYTF.

The chain has TRBV7-3 and TRBJ1-2; 8 nucleotides match TRBD1. Germline V gene sequence: CDR1 SGHTA, CDR2 FQGTGA. Trimming took 5 bases from V and 1 from J; bases not matched to a gene: 6. This CDR3 contains 15 residues. The CDR3 protein is CASSPTTGGNYGYTF. For the CDR3, the DNA is TGTGCCAGCAGCCCCACCACAGGGGGTAACTATGGCTACACCTTC.

The chain combines TRBV7-2 with TRBJ1-2; D remains unclear. Germline V gene data show CDR1 as SGHTA and CDR2 as FQGNSA. CDR3 length: 12 residues. Trimming took off 3 bases at V and 10 bases at J, with 12 bases between the two ends. Written as DNA, the CDR3 is TGTGCCAGCAGCTTGGGCGGGTCTGCCTACACCTTC. Protein sequence: CASSLGGSAYTF. The complete variable domain, with remaining parts taken from reference TRBV7-2 and TRBJ1-2, reads GAGVSQSPSNKVTEKGKDVELRCDPISGHTALYWYRQSLGQGLEFLIYFQGNSAPDKSGLPSDRFSAERTGGSVSTLTIQRTQQEDSAVYLCASSLGGSAYTFGSGTRLTVV.

The V gene is TRBV7-2, the J gene TRBJ2-3, with D perhaps matching TRBD1 (5 bases). The CDR3 covers 16 residues. The V and J ends lost 2 bases and 7 bases respectively, with 19 bases between them. Germline V gene data show CDR1 as SGHTA and CDR2 as FQGNSA. The CDR3 is CASSLTGPALGYTQYF. The CDR3 region has the DNA TGTGCCAGCAGCTTAACAGGCCCCGCGCTTGGGTATACGCAGTATTTT.

This rearrangement joins TRBV18 to TRBJ1-2; the D is unclear. CDR1 KGHSH and CDR2 LQKENI come from the germline V gene. The CDR3 sequence is 13 residues long. Trimming removed 6 bases from V and 1 base from J, with 9 bases in between. CDR3 amino acids: CASSTPNNYGYTF. The CDR3 DNA reads as TGTGCCAGCTCGACTCCAAATAACTATGGCTACACCTTC.

The chain has TRBV11-2 and TRBJ2-7, with a possible D match to TRBD1 (5 bases). The germline V and J ends were trimmed by 5 bases and 4 bases, with 15 bases remaining between them. CDR3 size: 14 residues. Germline CDR1 reads SGHAT; CDR2 reads FQNNGV. CDR3: CASSARQPRYEQYF. The CDR3 DNA is TGTGCCAGCAGCGCAAGACAGCCAAGGTACGAGCAGTACTTC. Filled out from reference TRBV11-2 and TRBJ2-7, the complete variable domain reads EAGVAQSPRYKIIEKRQSVAFWCNPISGHATLYWYQQILGQGPKLLIQFQNNGVVDDSQLPKDRFSAERLKGVDSTLKIQPAKLEDSAVYLCASSARQPRYEQYFGPGTRLTVT.

V is TRBV5-6 and J is TRBJ2-5; D is possibly TRBD2 (6 bases). The end of the DNA fits TRBJ2-7 better, so the J call may be wrong. The germline gives CDR1 SGHDT, CDR2 YYEEEE. The CDR3 spans 14 residues. The CDR3 DNA reads TGTGCCAGCAGCTTTGGGGGGATCTCCTACGAGCAGTACTTC. Protein product: CASSFGGISYEQYF.

The chain carries TRBV5-6 and TRBJ1-2; TRBD1 is a possible D gene (6 bases). Trimming left V 5 bases short and J 5 bases short, with 22 bases between. The CDR3 has 16 residues. Germline V lookup: CDR1 SGHDT, CDR2 YYEEEE. CDR3 sequence reads: CASRTTGVGGLYGYTF. CDR3 nucleotide sequence: TGTGCCAGCAGAACGACAGGAGTGGGGGGACTATATGGCTACACCTTC.

V and J are TRBV7-2 and TRBJ2-4, with D tentatively TRBD2 (6 bases). CDR1 is SGHTA and CDR2 is FQGNSA in the germline V gene. V dropped 0 bases and J dropped 3 bases, with 15 bases sitting between them. The CDR3 is 17 residues long. The CDR3 coding sequence is TGTGCCAGCAGCTTAGCAGGGAGCACGGGGGTCAAAAACATTCAGTACTTC. It specifies CASSLAGSTGVKNIQYF.

This rearrangement joins TRBV27 to TRBJ1-6; no clear D gene. The V gene's germline CDR1 is MNHEY and CDR2 SMNVEV (reference sequence). There are 14 residues in the CDR3. Between the trimmed V and J ends, which lost 5 bases and 7 bases, there was a span of 12 bases. CDR3 loop: CASSPTSVNSPLHF. DNA of the CDR3: TGTGCCAGCAGTCCGACAAGTGTGAATTCACCCCTCCACTTT.

The genes are TRBV11-1 and TRBJ1-5; D is unresolved. The V gene's germline CDR1 is SGHAT and CDR2 FQDESV (reference sequence). The CDR3 has 13 amino acids. The V gene lost 1 base and the J gene lost 7 bases, with 8 bases spanning the gap. In DNA, the CDR3 is TGTGCCAGCAGCTTAGATGGTCTACAGCCCCAGCATTTT. Translating gives CASSLDGLQPQHF.

The chain carries TRBV9 and TRBJ1-2; 7 positions match TRBD1. The CDR3 runs to 14 residues. Per the germline V gene, CDR1 is SGDLS and CDR2 is YYNGEE. The ends lost 8 bases at V and 1 base at J; junction bases unmatched: 8. The DNA of the CDR3 is TGTGCCAGTACCCTGGGGACAGATAACTATGGCTACACCTTC. This sequence encodes CASTLGTDNYGYTF.

V and J are TRBV20-1 and TRBJ1-1; D remains ambiguous. V was pared by 6 bases and J by 10 bases, with 12 bases between. This CDR3 contains 10 residues. Germline assignment: CDR1 DFQATT and CDR2 SNEGSKA (reference sequence). CDR3 nucleotides: TGCAGTGCCCCCACCCGCGCAGCTTTCTTT. This codes for CSAPTRAAFF.

This chain uses TRBV7-3 with TRBJ1-1; a weak D match, TRBD1 (6 bases). V lost 1 base and J 4 bases, leaving 13 bases between the germline ends. CDR3 size: 15 residues. Germline CDR1 SGHTA, CDR2 FQGTGA. The CDR3 sequence is CASSLIEGVGTEAFF. DNA of the CDR3: TGTGCCAGCAGCTTAATAGAGGGGGTGGGCACTGAAGCTTTCTTT.

J is TRBJ2-7 and V is TRBV18; tentative D call: TRBD1 (5 bases). Trimming cost V 0 bases and J 7 bases, with 22 bases left between them. The CDR3 totals 17 residues. Germline V gene lookup returns CDR1 KGHSH and CDR2 LQKENI. CDR3 region: CASSPPVGDKGIREQYF. The CDR3 DNA reads TGTGCCAGCTCACCACCGGTTGGAGACAAGGGGATCAGGGAGCAGTACTTC. Drawing the rest from reference TRBV18 and TRBJ2-7, the complete variable domain is NAGVMQNPRHLVRRRGQEARLRCSPMKGHSHVYWYRQLPEEGLKFMVYLQKENIIDESGMPKERFSAEFPKEGPSILRIQQVVRGDSAAYFCASSPPVGDKGIREQYFGPGTRLTVT.

V and J are TRBV4-3 and TRBJ1-2; no firm D call. V gave up 0 bases and J gave up 3 bases, with 8 bases separating them. The CDR3 length is 14 residues. In germline, CDR1 is LGHNA, CDR2 YSLEER. The CDR3 sequence: CASSQERRDYGYTF. In DNA, the CDR3 is TGCGCCAGCAGCCAAGAGAGGCGCGACTATGGCTACACCTTC.

The J gene is TRBJ2-6, the V gene TRBV5-4, with 10 bases identical to TRBD1. The ends lost 3 bases at V and 2 bases at J; junction bases unmatched: 5. The CDR3 has 17 amino acids. The V gene's germline CDR1 is SGHNT and CDR2 YYREEE (reference sequence). Here the CDR3 reads CASSSTGGGTGANVLTF. CDR3 DNA: TGTGCCAGCAGCTCGACAGGGGGCGGAACTGGGGCCAACGTCCTGACTTTC.

The chain employs TRBV9 and TRBJ2-3; 10 bases are shared with TRBD2. Germline CDR1 is SGDLS and CDR2 is YYNGEE. This CDR3 is built from 15 residues. The ends lost 4 bases at V and 0 bases at J; junction bases unmatched: 2. In nucleotides, the CDR3 is TGTGCCAGCAGCCTGACTAGCGGGAGCACAGATACGCAGTATTTT. This sequence encodes CASSLTSGSTDTQYF.

The V gene is TRBV6-6, the J gene TRBJ1-5; 10 positions match TRBD1. After removal of 6 bases from V and 5 bases from J, the junction contained 4 bases not matched to a gene. Per germline, CDR1 MNHNY and CDR2 SVGAGI (reference sequence). The CDR3 spans 14 residues. In DNA, the CDR3 is TGTGCCAGCAGATCGACAGGGGGCGATCAGCCCCAGCATTTT. Translating it yields CASRSTGGDQPQHF.

A note on this clone: The sample holds other DNA sequences that translate to the same CDR3. The CDR3 loop reads CASSPRRNTEAFF. The CDR3 coding sequence is TGTGCCAGCTCACCACGCAGGAACACTGAAGCTTTCTTT. V gene TRBV18 combines with J gene TRBJ1-1; D remains unclear. CDR1 is KGHSH and CDR2 is LQKENI in the germline V gene. V shed 1 base and J shed 1 base, with 4 bases lying between them. This CDR3 has 13 amino acids.

The chain has TRBV7-2 and TRBJ1-1, with D possibly TRBD1 on 5 matching bases. V dropped 5 bases and J dropped 0 bases, with 13 bases sitting between them. The CDR3 length is 15 residues. Per the germline V gene, CDR1 is SGHTA and CDR2 is FQGNSA. CDR3 sequence: CASSQGRGLNTEAFF. The CDR3 nucleotides read TGTGCCAGCAGCCAAGGAAGGGGTCTGAACACTGAAGCTTTCTTT.

This rearrangement joins TRBV7-9 to TRBJ2-7, with 7 bases aligning to TRBD1. J was trimmed by 4 bases and V by 5 bases; bases with no gene match: 11. The CDR3 consists of 15 residues. Per germline, CDR1 SEHNR and CDR2 FQNEAQ (reference sequence). CDR3: CASSPNDRVGYEQYF. The DNA for the CDR3 is TGTGCCAGCAGCCCGAACGACAGGGTGGGATACGAGCAGTACTTC.

V and J are TRBV4-2 and TRBJ2-5; D remains unclear. The assigned J gene may be wrong: the sequence end matches TRBJ2-7 better. Germline V gene lookup returns CDR1 LGHNA and CDR2 YNFKEQ. This CDR3 comprises 13 residues. In nucleotides, the CDR3 is TGTGCCAGCAGCCAAGATCAGGTTAACGAGCAGTACTTC. Protein product: CASSQDQVNEQYF.

J is TRBJ2-5 and V is TRBV6-1; a possible D gene is TRBD2 (5 bases). The ends were cut back, 4 bases at V and 1 base at J, with 7 bases in the middle. CDR3 length: 13 residues. The germline V gene encodes CDR1 MNHNS and CDR2 SASEGT. Written as DNA, the CDR3 is TGTGCCAGCAGTGGCGGGCCCCAAGAGACCCAGTACTTC. This codes for CASSGGPQETQYF.

The rearrangement links TRBV28 to TRBJ2-7, with D maybe TRBD1 (6 bases). This CDR3 has 12 amino acids. CDR1 is MDHEN, CDR2 SYDVKM, per germline. DNA of the CDR3: TGTGGCTCCCGGACAGCATCCTACGAGCAGTACTTC. Translated: CGSRTASYEQYF. The full variable domain, with the rest looked up from reference TRBV28 and TRBJ2-7, is DVKVTQSSRYLVKRTGEKVFLECVQDMDHENMFWYRQDPGLGLRLIYFSYDVKMKEKGDIPEGYSVSREKKERFSLILESASTNQTSMYLCGSRTASYEQYFGPGTRLTVT.